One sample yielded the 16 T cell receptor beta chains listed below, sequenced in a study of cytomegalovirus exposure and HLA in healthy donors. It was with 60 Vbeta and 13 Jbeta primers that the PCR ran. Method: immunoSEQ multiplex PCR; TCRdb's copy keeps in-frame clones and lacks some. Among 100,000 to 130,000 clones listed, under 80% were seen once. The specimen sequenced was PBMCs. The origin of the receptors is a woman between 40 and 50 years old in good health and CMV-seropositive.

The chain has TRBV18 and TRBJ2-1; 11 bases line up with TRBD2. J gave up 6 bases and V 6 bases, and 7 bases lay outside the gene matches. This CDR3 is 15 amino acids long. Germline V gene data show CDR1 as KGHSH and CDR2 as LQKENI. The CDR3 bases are TGTGCCAGCTCTTCCACTAGCGGGGGCCCCAATGAGCAGTTCTTC. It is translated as CASSSTSGGPNEQFF.

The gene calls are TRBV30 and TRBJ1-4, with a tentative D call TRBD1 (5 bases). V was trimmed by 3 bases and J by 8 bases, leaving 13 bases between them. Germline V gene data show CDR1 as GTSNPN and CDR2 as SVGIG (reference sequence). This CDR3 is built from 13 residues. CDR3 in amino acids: CAWSAGFREKLFF. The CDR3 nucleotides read TGTGCCTGGAGCGCAGGGTTTCGGGAAAAACTGTTTTTT.

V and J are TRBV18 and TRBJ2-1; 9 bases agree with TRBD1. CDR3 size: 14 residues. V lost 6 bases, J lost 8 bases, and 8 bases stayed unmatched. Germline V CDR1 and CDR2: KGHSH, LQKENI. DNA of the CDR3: TGTGCCAGCTCTGCCGGGACAGGGTTTGATGAGCAGTTCTTC. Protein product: CASSAGTGFDEQFF.

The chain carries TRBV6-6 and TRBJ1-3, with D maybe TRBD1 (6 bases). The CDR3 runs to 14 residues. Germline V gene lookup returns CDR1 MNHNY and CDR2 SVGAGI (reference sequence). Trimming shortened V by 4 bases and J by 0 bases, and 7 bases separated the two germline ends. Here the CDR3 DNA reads TGTGCCAGCAGTTGGACAGCCTCTGGAAACACCATATATTTT. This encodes CASSWTASGNTIYF.

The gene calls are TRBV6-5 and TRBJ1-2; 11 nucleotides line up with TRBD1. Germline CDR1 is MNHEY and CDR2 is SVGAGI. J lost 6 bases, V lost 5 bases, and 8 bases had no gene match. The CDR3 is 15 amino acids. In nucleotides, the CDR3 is TGTGCCAGCAGTGTTACCGGGACAGGGGGGAATGGCTACACCTTC. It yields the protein CASSVTGTGGNGYTF.

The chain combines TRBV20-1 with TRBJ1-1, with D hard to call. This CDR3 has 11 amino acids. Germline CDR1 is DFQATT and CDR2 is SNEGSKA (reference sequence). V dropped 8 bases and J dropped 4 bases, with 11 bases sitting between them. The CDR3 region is CSPGRPTEAFF. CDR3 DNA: TGCAGTCCCGGGAGGCCCACTGAAGCTTTCTTT.

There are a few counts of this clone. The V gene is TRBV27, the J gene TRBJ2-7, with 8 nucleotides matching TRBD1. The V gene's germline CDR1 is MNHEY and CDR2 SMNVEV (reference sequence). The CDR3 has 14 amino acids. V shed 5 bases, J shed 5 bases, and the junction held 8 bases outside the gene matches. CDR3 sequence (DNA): TGTGCCAGCAGTCCGAGGACAGGGAACGACGAGCAGTACTTC. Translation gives CASSPRTGNDEQYF.

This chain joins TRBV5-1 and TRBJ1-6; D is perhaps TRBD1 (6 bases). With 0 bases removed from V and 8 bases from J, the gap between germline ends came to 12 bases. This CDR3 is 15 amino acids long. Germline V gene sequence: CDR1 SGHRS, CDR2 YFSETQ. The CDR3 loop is CASSLEAGVDSPLHF. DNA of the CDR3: TGCGCCAGCAGCTTGGAGGCAGGGGTTGATTCACCCCTCCACTTT.

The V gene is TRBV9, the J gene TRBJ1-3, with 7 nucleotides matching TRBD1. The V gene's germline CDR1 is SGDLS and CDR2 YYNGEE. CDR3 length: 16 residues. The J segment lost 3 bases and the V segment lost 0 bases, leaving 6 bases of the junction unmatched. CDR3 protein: CASSVEPDRVGNTIYF. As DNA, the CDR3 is TGTGCCAGCAGCGTAGAACCCGACAGGGTTGGAAACACCATATATTTT.

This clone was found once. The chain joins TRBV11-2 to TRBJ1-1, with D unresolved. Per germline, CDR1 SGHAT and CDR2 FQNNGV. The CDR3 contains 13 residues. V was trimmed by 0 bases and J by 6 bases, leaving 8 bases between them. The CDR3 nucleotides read TGTGCCAGCAGCTTAGATCAATACTCTGAAGCTTTCTTT. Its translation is CASSLDQYSEAFF.

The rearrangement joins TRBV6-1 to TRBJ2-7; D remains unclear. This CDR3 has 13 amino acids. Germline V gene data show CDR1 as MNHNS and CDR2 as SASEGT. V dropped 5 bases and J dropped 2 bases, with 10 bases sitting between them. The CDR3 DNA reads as TGTGCCAGCAGTTCTGACATCCCCTACGAGCAGTACTTC. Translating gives CASSSDIPYEQYF.

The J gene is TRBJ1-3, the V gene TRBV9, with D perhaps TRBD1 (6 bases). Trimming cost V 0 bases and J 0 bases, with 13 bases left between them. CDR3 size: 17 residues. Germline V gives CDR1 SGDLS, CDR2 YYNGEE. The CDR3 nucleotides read TGTGCCAGCAGCGTAGCCCCTGGACAGACCTCTGGAAACACCATATATTTT. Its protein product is CASSVAPGQTSGNTIYF.

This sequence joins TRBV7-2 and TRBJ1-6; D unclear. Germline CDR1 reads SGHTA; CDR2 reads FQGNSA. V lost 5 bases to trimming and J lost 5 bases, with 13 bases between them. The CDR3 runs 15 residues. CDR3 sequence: CASSESHGHNSPLHF. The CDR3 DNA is TGTGCCAGCAGCGAAAGTCATGGGCATAATTCACCCCTCCACTTT.

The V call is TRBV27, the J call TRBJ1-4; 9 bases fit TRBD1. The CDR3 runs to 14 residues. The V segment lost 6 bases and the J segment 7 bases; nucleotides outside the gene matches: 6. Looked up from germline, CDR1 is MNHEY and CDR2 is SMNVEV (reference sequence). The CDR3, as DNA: TGTGCCAGCAGCCAACAGGGGGCAGGTGAAAAACTGTTTTTT. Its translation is CASSQQGAGEKLFF.

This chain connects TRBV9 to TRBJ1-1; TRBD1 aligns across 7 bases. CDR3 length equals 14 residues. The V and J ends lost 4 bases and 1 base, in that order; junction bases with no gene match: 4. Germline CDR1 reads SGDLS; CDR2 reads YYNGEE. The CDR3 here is CASSKGQRNTEAFF. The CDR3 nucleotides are TGTGCCAGCAGCAAGGGACAGAGGAACACTGAAGCTTTCTTT.

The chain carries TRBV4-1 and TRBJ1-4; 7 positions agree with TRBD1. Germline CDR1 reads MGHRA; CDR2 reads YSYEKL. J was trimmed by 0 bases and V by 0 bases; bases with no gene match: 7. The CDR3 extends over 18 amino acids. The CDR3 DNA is TGCGCCAGCAGCCAAGACCCACCAACAGGGGCAACTAATGAAAAACTGTTTTTT. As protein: CASSQDPPTGATNEKLFF.